This is a list of T cell receptor beta chains from one sample in a study of T-cell reconstitution after alpha-beta-depleted transplantation in children. TCRdb analysed the PCR reads with MiXCR anew, one entry per CDR3 protein. There are around 420,000 distinct CDR3 sequences in the sample; 15% to 20% occur only once, and under 30% lies in the top ten. The sample was PBMCs, mostly from graft donor cells, taken 360 days after TCRalphabeta/CD19-depleted stem cell transplant. These receptors originate from a boy in the first two years of life who had a stem cell transplant for Wiskott-Aldrich syndrome, so the T cells may come from the graft donor. CDR3s include the opening cysteine and the closing phenylalanine or tryptophan. D genes are given only for firm matches. For some rows the clone size is stated as once, few or many, or as a class when expanded; others skip it.

size	V	J	D	DNA	CDR3
-	TRBV10-2	TRBJ2-5	TRBD2	TGCGCCAGCAGTGGCTCTAGCGGGGGGCAGTACCAAGAGACCCAGTACTTC	CASSGSSGGQYQETQYF
-	TRBV7-2	TRBJ2-7	-	TGTGCCAGCAGCAGGGATGCCTACGAGCAGTACTTC	CASSRDAYEQYF
few	TRBV2	TRBJ2-1	-	TGTGCCAGCAGTGGGTGGAGCTCCTACAATGAGCAGTTCTTC	CASSGWSSYNEQFF
-	TRBV7-9	TRBJ2-1	-	TGTGCCAGCAGCAGTGCTGGCGGGGCCCCTACAAGGGAGCAGTTCTTC	CASSSAGGAPTREQFF
few	TRBV7-9	TRBJ1-2	-	TGTGCCAGCAGCCCCTTAATGGGTTCGAATGGCTACACCTTC	CASSPLMGSNGYTF
many	TRBV4-3	TRBJ2-1	-	TGCGCCAGCAGCCAAGGAACCATTTCTGGCAATGAGCAGTTCTTC	CASSQGTISGNEQFF
few	TRBV12-3/TRBV12-4	TRBJ2-5	-	TGTGCCAGCAGTTCTACAGTAGGCCAAGAGACCCAGTACTTC	CASSSTVGQETQYF
-	TRBV20-1	TRBJ2-7	TRBD1	TGCAGTGCTAGGGTAGGGGGCGGGCAGTACTTC	CSARVGGGQYF
few	TRBV7-9	TRBJ1-1	-	TGTGCCAGCAGCTTTAGGAAAGGAAGGAACACTGAAGCTTTCTTT	CASSFRKGRNTEAFF
-	TRBV18	TRBJ2-7	-	TGTGCCAGCTCACGGGATCAAACTCCTCCCGAGCAGTACTTC	CASSRDQTPPEQYF
few	TRBV6-5	TRBJ2-3	TRBD2	TGTGCCAGCAGTTACCCTCCTAGCGGGGATAACACAGATACGCAGTATTTT	CASSYPPSGDNTDTQYF
-	TRBV7-4	TRBJ2-1	-	TGTGTCAGCAGCTTAGCGTTTTTATCAGATAGACAGCGGAAAAAATACAATGAGCAGTTCTTC	CVSSLAFLSDRQRKKYNEQFF
few	TRBV29-1	TRBJ2-1	-	TGCAGCACCGAGGGCAGGGGGGGCAATGAGCAGTTCTTC	CSTEGRGGNEQFF
-	TRBV30	TRBJ2-2	-	TGTGCCTGGAGTGTCCTAGCCGCGGGGGAGCTGTTTTTT	CAWSVLAAGELFF
-	TRBV5-1	TRBJ2-1	-	TGCGCCAGCAGCTCAAGATACCGGACCTTTACGGGTTACAATGAGCAGTTCTTC	CASSSRYRTFTGYNEQFF
few	TRBV20-1	TRBJ2-7	-	TGCAGTGCTAGAGATTCGGACGAAACCTACGAGCAGTACTTC	CSARDSDETYEQYF
few	TRBV5-1	TRBJ2-3	-	TGCGCCAGCAGCCCGGAGGGGACCAGCCTCGGGGCGCAGTATTTT	CASSPEGTSLGAQYF
-	TRBV5-1	TRBJ2-7	TRBD1	TGCGCCAGCAGAGCAATGGGACAGGGAGGAAGAAAGCCCTACGAGCAGTACTTC	CASRAMGQGGRKPYEQYF
-	TRBV28	TRBJ2-7	TRBD2	TGTGCCAGCAGTTCTAGCGGGACGACCTACGAGCAGTACTTC	CASSSSGTTYEQYF
-	TRBV20-1	TRBJ2-5	-	TGCAGTGCGCCCAGGGACCAAGAGACCCAGTACTTC	CSAPRDQETQYF
-	TRBV18	TRBJ2-6	TRBD2	TGTGCCAGCTCACCTGTTATGGGACTAGCAAGTTCGGGGGCCAACGTCCTGACTTTC	CASSPVMGLASSGANVLTF
-	TRBV28	TRBJ1-5	-	TGTGCCAGCAGGCCCGAGAAGGGGGGGAGTATCCAGAGGCAGCCCCAGCATTTT	CASRPEKGGSIQRQPQHF
few	TRBV14	TRBJ2-1	-	TGTGCCAGTGGGCCTTACAATGAGCAGTTCTTC	CASGPYNEQFF
few	TRBV4-1	TRBJ2-6	TRBD2	TGCGCCAGCAGCCAATCCTCAGGACTAGCGGGGAACTCTGGGGCCAACGTCCTGACTTTC	CASSQSSGLAGNSGANVLTF
-	TRBV12-3/TRBV12-4	TRBJ2-1	-	TGTGCCAGCAGTTTCCGAATAGCTGAGCAGTTCTTC	CASSFRIAEQFF
-	TRBV10-2	TRBJ2-5	-	TGCGCCAGCAGTGAGTCCGCCAATTCCTGGTACTTC	CASSESANSWYF
few	TRBV20-1	TRBJ2-4	-	TGCAGTGCTCAAGGGCGGGGTGTAATGGGCATTCAGTACTTC	CSAQGRGVMGIQYF
-	TRBV29-1	TRBJ2-3	TRBD1	TGCAGCGTGGGACAGGGACCCCTTCTGTCGCAGTATTTT	CSVGQGPLLSQYF
few	TRBV18	TRBJ2-6	-	TGTGCCAGCTCGGTCTCTGGGGCCAACGTCCTGACTTTC	CASSVSGANVLTF
-	TRBV11-2	TRBJ1-1	TRBD1	TGTGCCAGCAGCCTAAGGGGGCGCATTTTAATAACTGAAGCTTTCTTT	CASSLRGRILITEAFF
few	TRBV6-5	TRBJ1-6	TRBD1	TGTGCCAGCAGTTACTCAAGATCGGGACAGGGTATTTCACCCCTCCACTTT	CASSYSRSGQGISPLHF
-	TRBV4-3	TRBJ2-7	TRBD1	TGCGCCAGCAGCCAAGGCGACAGGGTAGGGGAGCAGTACTTC	CASSQGDRVGEQYF
-	TRBV29-1	TRBJ1-1	-	TGCAGCGTTGGAAGGGTCACCAACACCGAAGCTTTCTTT	CSVGRVTNTEAFF
-	TRBV3-1	TRBJ2-1	TRBD2	TGTGCCTTCAGCCAATCGGGACTAGCGGGAACCAAATCCTACAATGAGCAGTTCTTC	CAFSQSGLAGTKSYNEQFF
-	TRBV11-2	TRBJ2-2	-	TGTGCCAGCAGCTTAGTCAAGACAGGCTTATCTCTACCCGGGGAGCTGTTTTTT	CASSLVKTGLSLPGELFF
many	TRBV18	TRBJ2-4	TRBD2	TGTGCCAGCTCGTTTCTAGCGGGAGGGGACATTCAGTACTTC	CASSFLAGGDIQYF
many	TRBV29-1	TRBJ2-3	-	TGCAGCGTTCGCGAGCGGAATACGCAGTATTTT	CSVRERNTQYF
few	TRBV12-3/TRBV12-4	TRBJ1-5	-	TGTGCCAGCAGCGGCGGACCGTATAGCAATCAGCCCCAGCATTTT	CASSGGPYSNQPQHF
-	TRBV7-2	TRBJ2-2	-	TGTGCCAGCAGCTTACCGTGGGAGCTGTTTTTT	CASSLPWELFF
once	TRBV20-1	TRBJ2-3	-	TGCAGTGCAATCATTAGGCCTGGAACGCAGTATTTT	CSAIIRPGTQYF
-	TRBV11-2	TRBJ2-2	-	TGTGCCAGCAGCCGAAACGGGGGGCGGCACACCGGGGAGCTGTTTTTT	CASSRNGGRHTGELFF
few	TRBV18	TRBJ2-2	-	TGTGCCAGCTCACCGAGTAGGATAGGGGAGACCGGGGAGCTGTTTTTT	CASSPSRIGETGELFF
-	TRBV4-1	TRBJ2-7	-	TGCGCCAGCAGCCACCCCATGTTCGGGTACGAGCAGTACTTC	CASSHPMFGYEQYF
few	TRBV15	TRBJ2-1	TRBD2	TGTGCCACCAGCAGAGAGAGCGGGGTTTACAATGAGCAGTTCTTC	CATSRESGVYNEQFF
-	TRBV11-2	TRBJ2-2	TRBD2	TGTGCCAGCAGCTTAGGACCAGGGAGGGCCGGGGAGCTGTTTTTT	CASSLGPGRAGELFF
few	TRBV24-1	TRBJ1-5	-	TGTGCCACCAGGGGCGAGGGAGGCAATCAGCCCCAGCATTTT	CATRGEGGNQPQHF
-	TRBV5-1	TRBJ2-1	TRBD2	TGCGCCAGCAGCTTGGGACTAGCGGGAGTCTGGAGCTCCTACAATGAGCAGTTCTTC	CASSLGLAGVWSSYNEQFF
-	TRBV20-1	TRBJ2-2	TRBD2	TGCAGTGCTAGAGCGGGGACTAGCGGGAGAACCGGGGAGCTGTTTTTT	CSARAGTSGRTGELFF
once	TRBV7-9	TRBJ2-1	-	TGTGCCAGCAGCTTGGGTCTAGTGGTCGGTAATGAGCAGTTCTTC	CASSLGLVVGNEQFF
-	TRBV9	TRBJ2-7	TRBD2	TGTGCCAGCAGCGTAGCTGGAATAGCGGGAGTGAACGAGCAGTACTTC	CASSVAGIAGVNEQYF
few	TRBV2	TRBJ2-1	-	TGTGCCAGCAGTGATTCGGGGCTCCCTAACAATGAGCAGTTCTTC	CASSDSGLPNNEQFF
-	TRBV12-3/TRBV12-4	TRBJ2-5	TRBD2	TGTGCCAGCAGTTTATGGGGAGGGTACCAAGAGACCCAGTACTTC	CASSLWGGYQETQYF
-	TRBV11-2	TRBJ2-2	TRBD1	TGTGCCAGCAGCTTAGAACGGAATACAGGGGGCACCGGGGAGCTGTTTTTT	CASSLERNTGGTGELFF
-	TRBV5-1	TRBJ2-1	-	TGCGCCAGCAGCGGGACAAAATACAATGAGCAGTTCTTC	CASSGTKYNEQFF
-	TRBV5-6	TRBJ1-6	-	TGTGCCAGCAGCTATGACTGGGAAGAGACGCTCCACTTT	CASSYDWEETLHF